This entry is about one TCR beta chain. Its specificity is unknown. This entry belongs to a study of T cell responses to AZD1222 COVID-19 vaccine. The overall study: Some second doses came at about 4 weeks and others at about 12 weeks; these were pooled. Study-level results: Distributed over spike, vaccine-associated CD4 TCRs predominated at 160-218 and 743-854. Spike-specific TCR breadth and depth grew following two AZD1222 doses.

The germline V and J ends were trimmed by 6 bases and 6 bases, with 19 bases remaining between them. Germline V CDR1 and CDR2: MGHDK, SYGVNS. The CDR3 extends over 15 amino acids. Here immunoSEQ multiplex PCR was the method, and the copy in TCRdb shows in-frame clones only, minus some. The sample lists some 170,000 clones; just over 90% were seen once. The sequence was obtained from an adult in good health. The rearrangement uses TRBV25-1 and TRBJ2-3, with D tentatively TRBD2 (7 bases). This specimen was peripheral blood, taken on day 0 of AZD1222 vaccination. The CDR3 protein is CASRLGGAGLDTQYF. CDR3 bases: TGTGCCAGCAGGCTTGGGGGGGCTGGATTGGATACGCAGTATTTT.